This entry features one T cell receptor (beta chain) sequence. Its specificity is not known. Sequenced samples came from active juvenile idiopathic arthritis patients. Unmatched junction bases numbered 6, after V lost 4 bases and J lost 3 bases. Germline assignment: CDR1 SGHRS and CDR2 YFSETQ. The length of the CDR3 is 16 residues. Assay: immunoSEQ multiplex PCR; the TCRdb copy retains only in-frame clones and omits some. The sample has several thousand clones, roughly 79% seen once. These data come from a study of circulating and synovial CD4+ cells in juvenile arthritis. Findings and caveats of the study: Vbeta family usage analysis did not detect the pathogenic-like versus bulk difference. Bulk blood CD4 repertoires were more diverse than these. CPL and bulk CD4 samples differed at least tenfold in T cell genomes.

The sequence was collected from a human donor with juvenile idiopathic arthritis. This chain uses TRBV5-1 with TRBJ2-1; 11 bases are a match to TRBD2. Sequencing used CD4+ T cells from synovial fluid. CDR3 bases: TGCGCCAGCAGCGATTATAGCGGGGGGGACTACAATGAGCAGTTCTTC. Its protein product is CASSDYSGGDYNEQFF.